Sequencing of this TCR beta chain was carried out in a study of regulatory T cells in long-lasting Graves disease. Library construction for TCR beta used iRepertoire HTBI primers and Arm-PCR of CDR3 regions. Via MiXCR, TCRdb re-called the multiplex PCR reads, giving one row per CDR3 protein. This sample has about 320,000 distinct CDR3 sequences; more than 15% occur once, and the top ten carry about 39%. This CDR3 contains 12 residues. CDR1 MGHRA and CDR2 YSYEKL come from the germline V gene. The V segment lost 8 bases and the J segment 7 bases; nucleotides outside the gene matches: 4. This clonotype has a handful of counts. Documented time point: newly diagnosed GD, antithyroid drugs for less than 3 months. PBMCs provided the RNA from which the TCR library was made.

The sequencing here drew on peripheral blood mononuclear cells (PBMCs), taken at new diagnosis, from a patient treated with antithyroid drugs. The clonotype originates from a female donor with Graves disease. The rearrangement joins TRBV4-1 to TRBJ1-4; the match to TRBD1 covers 7 bases. The CDR3 protein is CASQGDSEKLFF. In DNA, the CDR3 is TGCGCCAGCCAGGGGGACTCTGAAAAACTGTTTTTT.